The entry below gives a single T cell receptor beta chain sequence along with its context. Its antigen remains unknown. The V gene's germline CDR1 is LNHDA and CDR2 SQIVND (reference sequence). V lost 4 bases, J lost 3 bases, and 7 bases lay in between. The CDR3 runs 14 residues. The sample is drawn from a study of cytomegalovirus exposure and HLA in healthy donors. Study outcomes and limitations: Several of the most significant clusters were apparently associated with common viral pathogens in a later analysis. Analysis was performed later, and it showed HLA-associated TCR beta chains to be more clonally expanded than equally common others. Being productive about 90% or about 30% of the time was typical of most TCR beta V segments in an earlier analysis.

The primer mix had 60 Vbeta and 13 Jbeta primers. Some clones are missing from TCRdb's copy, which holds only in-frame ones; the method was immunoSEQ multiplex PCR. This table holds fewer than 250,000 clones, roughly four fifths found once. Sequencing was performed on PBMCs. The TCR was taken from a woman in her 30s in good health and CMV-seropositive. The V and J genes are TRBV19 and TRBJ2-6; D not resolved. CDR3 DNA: TGTGCCAGTAGTACGGGTGGTGGGGCCAACGTCCTGACTTTC. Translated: CASSTGGGANVLTF.